What follows are 19 T cell receptor beta chains derived from one specimen sequenced in a study of T cell responses to AZD1222 COVID-19 vaccine. Some clones are missing from TCRdb's copy, which holds only in-frame ones; the method was immunoSEQ multiplex PCR. The sample records around 150,000 clones, about 90% being singletons. The source material was peripheral blood, sampled 28 days after the second AZD1222 dose. Receptors originate from an adult who received the AZD1222 COVID-19 vaccine.

The chain combines TRBV30 with TRBJ1-4; possibly TRBD1 for D (6 bases). This CDR3 is built from 13 residues. From germline, CDR1 is GTSNPN and CDR2 SVGIG (reference sequence). V lost 4 bases, J lost 6 bases, and 12 bases lay in between. As DNA, the CDR3 is TGTGCCTGGAATAGAGGGGGTTATGAAAAACTGTTTTTT. Amino acids: CAWNRGGYEKLFF.

The chain links TRBV10-3 to TRBJ2-4; D is perhaps TRBD1 (5 bases). Germline V CDR1 and CDR2: ENHRY, SYGVKD. V was trimmed by 1 base and J by 1 base, leaving 5 bases between them. This CDR3 contains 14 residues. CDR3 loop: CAISEYRAKNIQYF. CDR3 DNA: TGTGCCATCAGTGAGTACAGGGCCAAAAACATTCAGTACTTC.

This rearrangement joins TRBV3-1 (or the pseudogene TRBV3-2) to TRBJ1-2, with 8 bases aligning to TRBD1. The junction had 11 bases not matched to a gene; V was cut back by 6 bases and J by 11 bases. Germline V CDR1 and CDR2: LGHDT, YNNKEL (reference sequence). The CDR3 covers 13 residues. CDR3 DNA sequence: TGTGCCAGCAGGCATGGACAGGGAATCGGGTACACCTTC. As protein: CASRHGQGIGYTF.

This rearrangement joins TRBV9 to TRBJ2-7; D assignment may be TRBD1 or TRBD2 (6 bases each). The CDR3 sequence is 16 residues long. CDR1 is SGDLS, CDR2 YYNGEE, per germline. Trimming cost V 3 bases and J 5 bases, with 21 bases left between them. For the CDR3, the DNA is TGTGCCAGCAGCGCGGGAATCGGGGGCCTGAGACACGAGCAGTACTTC. Translation: CASSAGIGGLRHEQYF.

V is TRBV5-4 and J is TRBJ2-1, with D tentatively TRBD1 (6 bases). The CDR3 contains 15 residues. V was pared by 4 bases and J by 1 base, with 12 bases between. Germline V CDR1 and CDR2: SGHNT, YYREEE (reference sequence). The CDR3 DNA reads as TGTGCCAGCAGCCTACAGGGCAAATCCTACAATGAGCAGTTCTTC. Its translation: CASSLQGKSYNEQFF.

This clone came up once. The genes are TRBV19 and TRBJ1-1; D is perhaps TRBD1 (6 bases). Germline V CDR1 and CDR2: LNHDA, SQIVND (reference sequence). V gave up 6 bases and J gave up 1 base, with 15 bases separating them. The CDR3 totals 15 residues. This chain's CDR3 is CASSITGLGNTEAFF. DNA of the CDR3: TGTGCCAGTAGCATAACAGGGTTGGGGAACACTGAAGCTTTCTTT.

This chain uses TRBV14 with TRBJ2-7; D unresolved. The CDR3 extends over 12 amino acids. Germline V gives CDR1 SGHDN, CDR2 FVKESK. Trimming shortened V by 1 base and J by 7 bases, and 8 bases separated the two germline ends. CDR3 nucleotide sequence: TGTGCCAGCAGCCAAGGGATCTGGGAGCAGTACTTC. As protein: CASSQGIWEQYF.

The genes are TRBV19 and TRBJ2-7, with D possibly called TRBD1 or TRBD2 (5 bases each). CDR3 length equals 15 residues. V shed 1 base and J shed 2 bases, with 12 bases lying between them. Germline V gene lookup returns CDR1 LNHDA and CDR2 SQIVND (reference sequence). The CDR3 reads CASSIAVGATYEQYF. DNA of the CDR3: TGTGCCAGTAGTATAGCGGTCGGGGCGACCTACGAGCAGTACTTC.

The CDR3, as DNA: TGTGCCAGCACAAAAGAGCCAACTAATGAAAAACTGTTTTTT. Protein product: CASTKEPTNEKLFF. This chain joins TRBV2 and TRBJ1-4; D call uncertain. V was shortened by 7 bases and J by 0 bases, with 9 bases between the two germline ends. The germline V gene encodes CDR1 SNHLY and CDR2 FYNNEI. CDR3 length: 14 residues. Full variable domain (rest looked up from reference TRBV2 and TRBJ1-4): EPEVTQTPSHQVTQMGQEVILRCVPISNHLYFYWYRQILGQKVEFLVSFYNNEISEKSEIFDDQFSVERPDGSNFTLKIRSTKLEDSAMYFCASTKEPTNEKLFFGSGTQLSVL.

This chain connects TRBV5-1 to TRBJ2-5; TRBD1 agrees at 9 bases. CDR1 is SGHRS, CDR2 YFSETQ, per germline. V shed 2 bases and J 2 bases; nucleotides not matched to a gene: 10. The CDR3 length is 17 residues. CDR3 sequence: CASSFWGTGLDQETQYF. The CDR3 coding sequence is TGCGCCAGCAGCTTCTGGGGGACAGGGTTGGATCAAGAGACCCAGTACTTC. Looking up the rest from reference TRBV5-1 and TRBJ2-5 gives the full variable domain: KAGVTQTPRYLIKTRGQQVTLSCSPISGHRSVSWYQQTPGQGLQFLFEYFSETQRNKGNFPGRFSGRQFSNSRSEMNVSTLELGDSALYLCASSFWGTGLDQETQYFGPGTRLLVL.

V usage is TRBV7-6 and J usage is TRBJ1-3; TRBD1 matches 7 bases. Germline V gene lookup returns CDR1 SGHVS and CDR2 FNYEAQ. Germline trimming cut 5 bases from V and 4 bases from J; bases unmatched to any gene: 11. This CDR3 is built from 16 residues. The CDR3 region is CASSPDRVGRGNTIYF. The CDR3 coding sequence is TGTGCCAGCAGCCCCGACAGGGTAGGAAGGGGAAACACCATATATTTT. Full variable domain (remainder filled in from reference TRBV7-6 and TRBJ1-3): GAGVSQSPRYKVTKRGQDVALRCDPISGHVSLYWYRQALGQGPEFLTYFNYEAQQDKSGLPNDRFSAERPEGSISTLTIQRTEQRDSAMYRCASSPDRVGRGNTIYFGEGSWLTVV.

The chain is built from TRBV5-6 and TRBJ1-1, with D tentatively TRBD1 (5 bases). V lost 0 bases, J lost 1 base, and 13 bases lay in between. The CDR3 covers 16 residues. Per germline, CDR1 SGHDT and CDR2 YYEEEE. CDR3 loop: CASSLDVPGWNTEAFF. In DNA, the CDR3 is TGTGCCAGCAGCTTGGACGTGCCAGGGTGGAACACTGAAGCTTTCTTT. The full variable domain, rest sourced from reference TRBV5-6 and TRBJ1-1, is DAGVTQSPTHLIKTRGQQVTLRCSPKSGHDTVSWYQQALGQGPQFIFQYYEEEERQRGNFPDRFSGHQFPNYSSELNVNALLLGDSALYLCASSLDVPGWNTEAFFGQGTRLTVV.

The chain uses TRBV6-5 and TRBJ2-7, with D perhaps matching TRBD2 (5 bases). V was shortened by 0 bases and J by 3 bases, with 12 bases between the two germline ends. The CDR3 covers 15 residues. In germline, CDR1 is MNHEY, CDR2 SVGAGI. The CDR3: CASSYSVPRDYEQYF. In nucleotides, the CDR3 is TGTGCCAGCAGTTACTCGGTTCCGAGGGACTACGAGCAGTACTTC.

V and J are TRBV5-1 and TRBJ1-2; D not resolved. The CDR3 consists of 14 residues. V dropped 4 bases and J dropped 8 bases, with 18 bases sitting between them. CDR1 and CDR2 from the germline V gene are SGHRS and YFSETQ. CDR3 region: CASSPVMGREGYTF. The CDR3 DNA reads TGCGCCAGCAGCCCCGTGATGGGGAGAGAGGGCTACACCTTC. Filled out from reference TRBV5-1 and TRBJ1-2, the complete variable domain reads KAGVTQTPRYLIKTRGQQVTLSCSPISGHRSVSWYQQTPGQGLQFLFEYFSETQRNKGNFPGRFSGRQFSNSRSEMNVSTLELGDSALYLCASSPVMGREGYTFGSGTRLTVV.

The chain carries TRBV27 and TRBJ1-1, with a weak D call TRBD1 (6 bases). V was shortened by 2 bases and J by 0 bases, with 16 bases between the two germline ends. There are 17 residues in the CDR3. Germline V gene sequence: CDR1 MNHEY, CDR2 SMNVEV (reference sequence). CDR3 protein: CASSLLGGGAMNTEAFF. The CDR3 DNA sequence: TGTGCCAGCAGTTTACTGGGGGGCGGCGCGATGAACACTGAAGCTTTCTTT.

This clone has just one count. The chain carries TRBV13 and TRBJ1-1; TRBD1 aligns across 9 bases. The CDR3 contains 16 residues. Germline V gene data show CDR1 as PRHDT and CDR2 as FYEKMQ (reference sequence). J was trimmed by 8 bases and V by 4 bases; bases with no gene match: 14. DNA for the CDR3: TGTGCCAGCAGCTCCTCCGGGACAGGGTTAGGGGCCGAAGCTTTCTTT. Amino acid sequence: CASSSSGTGLGAEAFF.

The V and J genes are TRBV20-1 and TRBJ1-5; TRBD1 is a possible D gene (6 bases). Trimming pared 3 bases from V and 5 bases from J, leaving 11 bases between. The length of the CDR3 is 13 residues. CDR1 DFQATT and CDR2 SNEGSKA come from the germline V gene (reference sequence). The CDR3 region has the DNA TGCAGTGCTAGTAAGGGGGGAGATCAGCCCCAGCATTTT. It is translated as CSASKGGDQPQHF.

V usage is TRBV7-2 and J usage is TRBJ1-1; D is unclear. This CDR3 is 13 amino acids long. V shed 0 bases and J shed 3 bases, with 5 bases lying between them. CDR1 and CDR2 from the germline V gene are SGHTA and FQGNSA. The CDR3 DNA sequence: TGTGCCAGCAGCTTAGCGGAGGACACTGAAGCTTTCTTT. It yields the protein CASSLAEDTEAFF. The entire variable domain, with the rest obtained from reference TRBV7-2 and TRBJ1-1, is as follows: GAGVSQSPSNKVTEKGKDVELRCDPISGHTALYWYRQSLGQGLEFLIYFQGNSAPDKSGLPSDRFSAERTGGSVSTLTIQRTQQEDSAVYLCASSLAEDTEAFFGQGTRLTVV.

The rearrangement joins TRBV7-9 to TRBJ1-1; D unresolved. V was clipped by 6 bases and J by 2 bases, with 10 bases between them. The length of the CDR3 is 13 residues. Looked up from germline, CDR1 is SEHNR and CDR2 is FQNEAQ (reference sequence). The CDR3 sequence: CASRRKVNTEAFF. As DNA, the CDR3 is TGTGCCAGCAGACGGAAAGTAAACACTGAAGCTTTCTTT.